These T cell receptor beta chains were read from a single sample in a study of blood T cell repertoires in COVID-19. Data came from immunoSEQ multiplex PCR; TCRdb stores just in-frame clones and leaves some out. Here the sample spans 270,000 or so clones, around 90% being singletons. The material sequenced was peripheral blood. Receptors originate from a woman aged 55-70 years with COVID-19, enrolled during active disease. Both conserved end residues are part of each CDR3. A D gene is named only where the DNA matches it firmly. For some rows the clone size is stated as once, few or many, or as a class when expanded; others skip it.

>NA|TRBV6-1|TRBJ1-6|NA
TGTGCCAGCAGTGAAGCGCGTTGGAATTCACCCCTCCACTTT
CASSEARWNSPLHF
>NA|TRBV5-6|TRBJ1-5|NA
TGTGCCAGCAGCGCAGCAGGGTTTAGCAATCAGCCCCAGCATTTT
CASSAAGFSNQPQHF
>NA|TRBV15|TRBJ1-5|NA
TGTGCCACCAGCACCAGAAATCAGCCCCAGCATTTT
CATSTRNQPQHF
>TRBD1|TRBV20-1|TRBJ1-1|NA
TGCAGTGCTAGTCGACAGGGCGGCACTGAAGCTTTCTTT
CSASRQGGTEAFF
>TRBD1|TRBV7-8|TRBJ1-1|NA
TGTGCCAGCAGCCCGGGACAGGGGTCATCTTTCTTT
CASSPGQGSSFF
>TRBD1|TRBV6-6|TRBJ2-1|NA
TGTGCCAGCACTCCAGGGACAGGGATTGTTTACAATGAGCAGTTCTTC
CASTPGTGIVYNEQFF
>NA|TRBV29-1|TRBJ1-1|NA
TGCAGCGCCGAGACTGCTCCGAACACTGAAGCTTTCTTT
CSAETAPNTEAFF
>NA|TRBV5-1|TRBJ1-3|NA
TGCGCCAGCAGCTTGGGTACGGTTGGAAACACCATATATTTT
CASSLGTVGNTIYF
>NA|TRBV2|TRBJ1-4|few
TGTGCCAGTGAGAGAGGGGGTCGGGCTAATGAAAAACTGTTTTTT
CASERGGRANEKLFF
>NA|TRBV2|TRBJ1-6|NA
TGTGCCAGGGGACGGGAGAGCTCCTATAATTCACCCCTCCACTTT
CARGRESSYNSPLHF
>NA|TRBV5-1|TRBJ2-7|NA
TGCGCCAGCAGCTTGGGACCCCTGAGGTACGAGCAGTACTTC
CASSLGPLRYEQYF
>NA|TRBV19|TRBJ1-2|NA
TGTGCCAGTAGTAAAGACTACTATGGCTACACCTTC
CASSKDYYGYTF
>NA|TRBV5-1|TRBJ2-3|NA
TGCGCCAGCAGCACACAACAGGGCCGGGCGCAGTATTTT
CASSTQQGRAQYF
>NA|TRBV30|TRBJ2-7|many
TGTGCCTGGAGCGAAGCGATTTGGGGGCGCGGCGAGCAGTACTTC
CAWSEAIWGRGEQYF
>NA|TRBV9|TRBJ1-1|NA
TGTGCCAGCAGCGCGGGACACCGGAACACTGAAGCTTTCTTT
CASSAGHRNTEAFF
>NA|TRBV9|TRBJ2-3|NA
TGTGCCAGCAGTATCACAGATACGCAGTATTTT
CASSITDTQYF
>NA|TRBV3-1/TRBV3-2|TRBJ1-2|NA
TGTGCCAGCAGCCAAGGCGGTGGCTACACCTTC
CASSQGGGYTF
>NA|TRBV19|TRBJ1-4|NA
TGTGCCAGTACGGGTTCTTTTGCAACTAATGAAAAACTGTTTTTT
CASTGSFATNEKLFF
>TRBD1|TRBV19|TRBJ2-5|once
TGTGCCAGTAGTCTCAGGCAGGGGGTACAAGAGACCCAGTACTTC
CASSLRQGVQETQYF
>NA|TRBV4-3|TRBJ2-7|once
TGCGCCAGCAGCCAAGAAGAGAAGAGTATACGCGAGCAGTACTTC
CASSQEEKSIREQYF
>NA|TRBV7-9|TRBJ1-1|NA
TGTGCCAGCAGCGATCAAGGACAAGGCACTGAAGCTTTCTTT
CASSDQGQGTEAFF
>NA|TRBV6-6|TRBJ1-5|NA
TGTGCCAGCAGTCAACAGGGCAACAGCAATCAGCCCCAGCATTTT
CASSQQGNSNQPQHF
>TRBD2|TRBV7-2|TRBJ2-2|NA
TGTGCCAGCAGATTTAGCGGGGGGAACACCGGGGAGCTGTTTTTT
CASRFSGGNTGELFF